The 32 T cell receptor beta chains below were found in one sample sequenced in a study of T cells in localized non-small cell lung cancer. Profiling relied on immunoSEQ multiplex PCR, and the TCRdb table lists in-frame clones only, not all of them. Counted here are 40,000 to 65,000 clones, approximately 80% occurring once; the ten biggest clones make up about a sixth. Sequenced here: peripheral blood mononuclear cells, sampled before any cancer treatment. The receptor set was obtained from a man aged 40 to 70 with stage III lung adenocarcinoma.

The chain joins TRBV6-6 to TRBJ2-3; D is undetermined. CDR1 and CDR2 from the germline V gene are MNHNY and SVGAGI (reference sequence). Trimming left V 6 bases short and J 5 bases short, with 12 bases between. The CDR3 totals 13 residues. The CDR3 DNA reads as TGTGCCAGCAGGCCCCAAATTGTAGATACGCAGTATTTT. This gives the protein CASRPQIVDTQYF.

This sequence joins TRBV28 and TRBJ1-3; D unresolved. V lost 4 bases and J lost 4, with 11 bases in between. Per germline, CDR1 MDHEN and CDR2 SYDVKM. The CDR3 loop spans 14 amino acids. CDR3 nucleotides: TGTGCCAGCAGTTCCCGGGATCCGGGAAACACCATATATTTT. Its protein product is CASSSRDPGNTIYF.

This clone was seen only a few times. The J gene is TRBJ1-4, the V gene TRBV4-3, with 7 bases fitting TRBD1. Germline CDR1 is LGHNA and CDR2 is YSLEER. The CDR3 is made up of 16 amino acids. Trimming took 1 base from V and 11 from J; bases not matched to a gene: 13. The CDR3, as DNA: TGCGCCAGCAGCCAAGCCCCGACAGGGATAAGTGACAAACTGTTTTTT. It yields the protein CASSQAPTGISDKLFF.

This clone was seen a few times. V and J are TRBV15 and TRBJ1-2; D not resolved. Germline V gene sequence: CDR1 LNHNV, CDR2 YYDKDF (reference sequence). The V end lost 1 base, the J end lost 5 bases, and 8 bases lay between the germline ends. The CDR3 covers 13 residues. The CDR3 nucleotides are TGTGCCACCAGCAGAGTCGGACCTTATGGCTACACCTTC. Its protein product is CATSRVGPYGYTF.

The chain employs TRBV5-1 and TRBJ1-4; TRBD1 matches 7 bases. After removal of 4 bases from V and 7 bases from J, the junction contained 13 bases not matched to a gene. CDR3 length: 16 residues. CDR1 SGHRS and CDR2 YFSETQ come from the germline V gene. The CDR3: CASSPMGIGGIEKLFF. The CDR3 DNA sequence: TGCGCCAGCAGCCCCATGGGAATAGGGGGCATTGAAAAACTGTTTTTT.

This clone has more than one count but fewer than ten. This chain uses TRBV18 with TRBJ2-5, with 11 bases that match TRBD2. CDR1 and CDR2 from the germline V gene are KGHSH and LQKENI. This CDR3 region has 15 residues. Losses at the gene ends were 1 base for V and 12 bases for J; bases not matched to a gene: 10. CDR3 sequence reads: CASSPRTTSGVPEYF. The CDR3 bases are TGTGCCAGCTCACCACGGACGACTAGCGGGGTCCCAGAGTACTTC. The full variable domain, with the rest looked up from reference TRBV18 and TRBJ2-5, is NAGVMQNPRHLVRRRGQEARLRCSPMKGHSHVYWYRQLPEEGLKFMVYLQKENIIDESGMPKERFSAEFPKEGPSILRIQQVVRGDSAAYFCASSPRTTSGVPEYFGPGTRLLVL.

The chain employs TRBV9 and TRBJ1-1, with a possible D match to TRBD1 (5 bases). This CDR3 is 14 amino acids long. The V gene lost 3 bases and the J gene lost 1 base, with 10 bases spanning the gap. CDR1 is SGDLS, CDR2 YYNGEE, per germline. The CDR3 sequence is CASSALTGNTEAFF. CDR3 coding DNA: TGTGCCAGCAGCGCCCTAACAGGGAACACTGAAGCTTTCTTT.

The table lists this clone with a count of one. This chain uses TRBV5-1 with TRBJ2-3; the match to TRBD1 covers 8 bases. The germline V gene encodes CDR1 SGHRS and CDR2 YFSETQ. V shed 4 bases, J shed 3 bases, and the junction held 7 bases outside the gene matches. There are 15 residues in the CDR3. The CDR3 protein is CASSETGGITDTQYF. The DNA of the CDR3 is TGCGCCAGCAGCGAAACAGGGGGTATTACAGATACGCAGTATTTT.

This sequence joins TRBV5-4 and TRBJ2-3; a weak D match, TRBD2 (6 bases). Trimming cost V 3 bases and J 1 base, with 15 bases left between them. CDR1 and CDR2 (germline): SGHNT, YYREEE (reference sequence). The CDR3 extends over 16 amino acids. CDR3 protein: CASSSSGLGGTDTQYF. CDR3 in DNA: TGTGCCAGCAGCTCGAGCGGGCTCGGAGGCACAGATACGCAGTATTTT.

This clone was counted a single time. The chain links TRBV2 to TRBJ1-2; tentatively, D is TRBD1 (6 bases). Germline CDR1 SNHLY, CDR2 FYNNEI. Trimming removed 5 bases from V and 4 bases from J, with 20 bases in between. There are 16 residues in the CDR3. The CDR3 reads CASSRNLGTLTYGYTF. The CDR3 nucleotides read TGTGCCAGCAGTCGCAATCTCGGGACATTAACCTATGGCTACACCTTC. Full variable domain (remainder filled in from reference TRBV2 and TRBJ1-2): EPEVTQTPSHQVTQMGQEVILRCVPISNHLYFYWYRQILGQKVEFLVSFYNNEISEKSEIFDDQFSVERPDGSNFTLKIRSTKLEDSAMYFCASSRNLGTLTYGYTFGSGTRLTVV.

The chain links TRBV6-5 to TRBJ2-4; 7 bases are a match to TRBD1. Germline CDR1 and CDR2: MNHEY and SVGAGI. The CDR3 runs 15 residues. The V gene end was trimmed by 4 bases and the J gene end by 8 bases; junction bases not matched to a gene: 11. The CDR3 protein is CASSSTTGAVYIQYF. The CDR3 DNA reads TGTGCCAGCAGTTCGACTACAGGGGCGGTATACATTCAGTACTTC.

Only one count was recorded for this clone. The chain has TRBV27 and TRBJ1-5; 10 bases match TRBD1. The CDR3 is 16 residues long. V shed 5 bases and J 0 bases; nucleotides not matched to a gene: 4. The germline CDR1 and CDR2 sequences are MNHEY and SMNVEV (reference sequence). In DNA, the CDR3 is TGTGCCAGCAGTGGGACAGGGGCCCTTAGCAATCAGCCCCAGCATTTT. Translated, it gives CASSGTGALSNQPQHF.

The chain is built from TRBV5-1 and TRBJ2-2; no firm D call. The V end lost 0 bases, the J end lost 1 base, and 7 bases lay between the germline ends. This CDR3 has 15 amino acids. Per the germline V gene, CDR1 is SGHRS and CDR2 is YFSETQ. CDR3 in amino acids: CASSLAEMNTGELFF. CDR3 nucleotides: TGCGCCAGCAGCTTGGCAGAGATGAACACCGGGGAGCTGTTTTTT. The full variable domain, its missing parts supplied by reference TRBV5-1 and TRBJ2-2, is KAGVTQTPRYLIKTRGQQVTLSCSPISGHRSVSWYQQTPGQGLQFLFEYFSETQRNKGNFPGRFSGRQFSNSRSEMNVSTLELGDSALYLCASSLAEMNTGELFFGEGSRLTVL.

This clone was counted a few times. DNA for the CDR3: TGCGCCAGCAGCCCGGGACTCACTACAATCAATGAGCAGTTCTTC. This gives the protein CASSPGLTTINEQFF. The chain links TRBV4-1 to TRBJ2-1, with a tentative D call TRBD2 (6 bases). The V gene lost 4 bases and the J gene lost 6 bases, with 16 bases spanning the gap. CDR3 length: 15 residues. Germline V gene sequence: CDR1 MGHRA, CDR2 YSYEKL.

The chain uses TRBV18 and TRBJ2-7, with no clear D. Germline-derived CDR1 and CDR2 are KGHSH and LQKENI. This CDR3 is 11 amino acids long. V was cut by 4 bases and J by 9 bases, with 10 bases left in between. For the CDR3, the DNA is TGTGCCAGCTCACAGGGCGAAGGGCAGTACTTC. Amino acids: CASSQGEGQYF.

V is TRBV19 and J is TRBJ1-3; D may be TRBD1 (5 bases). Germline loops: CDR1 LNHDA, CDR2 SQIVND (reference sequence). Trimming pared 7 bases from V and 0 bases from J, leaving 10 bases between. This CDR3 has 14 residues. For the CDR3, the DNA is TGTGCCAGTATGGGGACGGACTCTGGAAACACCATATATTTT. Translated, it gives CASMGTDSGNTIYF. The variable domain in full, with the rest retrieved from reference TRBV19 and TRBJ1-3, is DGGITQSPKYLFRKEGQNVTLSCEQNLNHDAMYWYRQDPGQGLRLIYYSQIVNDFQKGDIAEGYSVSREKKESFPLTVTSAQKNPTAFYLCASMGTDSGNTIYFGEGSWLTVV.

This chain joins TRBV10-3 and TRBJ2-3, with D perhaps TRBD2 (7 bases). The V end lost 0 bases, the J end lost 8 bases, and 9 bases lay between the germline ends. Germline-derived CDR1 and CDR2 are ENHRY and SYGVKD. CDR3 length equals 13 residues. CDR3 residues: CAISESGGGTQYF. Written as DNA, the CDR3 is TGTGCCATCAGTGAGTCAGGGGGGGGTACGCAGTATTTT.

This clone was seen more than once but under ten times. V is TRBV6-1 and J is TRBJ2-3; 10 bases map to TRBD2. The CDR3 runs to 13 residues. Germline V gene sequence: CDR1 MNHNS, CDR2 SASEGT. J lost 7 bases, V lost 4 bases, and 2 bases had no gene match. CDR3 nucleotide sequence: TGTGCCAGCAGTGGAACTAGCGGGAATACGCAGTATTTT. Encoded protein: CASSGTSGNTQYF.

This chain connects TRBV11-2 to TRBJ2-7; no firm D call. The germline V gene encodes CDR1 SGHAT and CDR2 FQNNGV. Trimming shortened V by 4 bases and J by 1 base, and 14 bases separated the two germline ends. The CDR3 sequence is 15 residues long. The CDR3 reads CASSYSSDGSYEQYF. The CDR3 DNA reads TGTGCCAGCAGCTACTCATCGGACGGTTCCTACGAGCAGTACTTC. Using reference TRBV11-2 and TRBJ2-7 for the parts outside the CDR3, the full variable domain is EAGVAQSPRYKIIEKRQSVAFWCNPISGHATLYWYQQILGQGPKLLIQFQNNGVVDDSQLPKDRFSAERLKGVDSTLKIQPAKLEDSAVYLCASSYSSDGSYEQYFGPGTRLTVT.

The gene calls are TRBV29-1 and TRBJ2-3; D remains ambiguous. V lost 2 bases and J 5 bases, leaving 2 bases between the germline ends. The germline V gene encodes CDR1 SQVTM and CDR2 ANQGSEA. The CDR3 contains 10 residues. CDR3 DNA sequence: TGCAGCGTTGAAATAGATACGCAGTATTTT. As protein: CSVEIDTQYF.

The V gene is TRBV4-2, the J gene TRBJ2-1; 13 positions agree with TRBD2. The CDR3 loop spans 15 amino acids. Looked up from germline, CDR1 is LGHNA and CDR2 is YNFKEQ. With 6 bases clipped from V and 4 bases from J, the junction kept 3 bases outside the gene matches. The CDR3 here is CASRTSGGDYNEQFF. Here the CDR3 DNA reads TGTGCCAGCAGAACTAGCGGGGGGGATTACAATGAGCAGTTCTTC.

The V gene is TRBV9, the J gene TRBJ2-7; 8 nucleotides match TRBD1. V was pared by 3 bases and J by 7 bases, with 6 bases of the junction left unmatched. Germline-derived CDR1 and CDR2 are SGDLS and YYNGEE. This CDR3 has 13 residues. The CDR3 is CASSATGVGEQYF. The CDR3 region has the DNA TGTGCCAGCAGCGCGACAGGGGTTGGGGAGCAGTACTTC.

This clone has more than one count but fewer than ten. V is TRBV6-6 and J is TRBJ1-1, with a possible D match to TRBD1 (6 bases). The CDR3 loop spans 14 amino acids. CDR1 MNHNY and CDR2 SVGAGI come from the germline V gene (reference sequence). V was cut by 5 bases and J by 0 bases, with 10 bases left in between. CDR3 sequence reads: CASSPGHLNTEAFF. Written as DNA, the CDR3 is TGTGCCAGCAGTCCGGGACACCTGAACACTGAAGCTTTCTTT.

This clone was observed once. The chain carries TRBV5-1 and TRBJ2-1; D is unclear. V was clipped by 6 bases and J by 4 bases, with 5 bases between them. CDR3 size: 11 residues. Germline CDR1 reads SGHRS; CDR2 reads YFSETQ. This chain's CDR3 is CASKGYNEQFF. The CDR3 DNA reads TGCGCCAGCAAGGGATACAATGAGCAGTTCTTC.

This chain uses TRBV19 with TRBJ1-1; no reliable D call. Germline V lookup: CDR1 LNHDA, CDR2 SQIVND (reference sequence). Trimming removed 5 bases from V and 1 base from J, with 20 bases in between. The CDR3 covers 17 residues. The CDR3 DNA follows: TGTGCCAGTAGTTTCCAAGGCCCCGGTTTTGGGAACACTGAAGCTTTCTTT. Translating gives CASSFQGPGFGNTEAFF.

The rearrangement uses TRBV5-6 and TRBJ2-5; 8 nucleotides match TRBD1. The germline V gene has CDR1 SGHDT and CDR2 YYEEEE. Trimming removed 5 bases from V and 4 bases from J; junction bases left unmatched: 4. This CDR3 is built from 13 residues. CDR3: CASSSDRAETQYF. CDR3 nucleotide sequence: TGTGCCAGCAGTTCGGACAGGGCAGAGACCCAGTACTTC.

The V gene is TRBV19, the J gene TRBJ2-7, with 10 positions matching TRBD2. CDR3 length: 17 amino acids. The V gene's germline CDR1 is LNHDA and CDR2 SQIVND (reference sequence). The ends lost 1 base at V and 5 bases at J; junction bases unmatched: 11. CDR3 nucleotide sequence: TGTGCCAGTAGTATAGGTCCCCCTAGCGGGGGAAACGACGAGCAGTACTTC. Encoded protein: CASSIGPPSGGNDEQYF.

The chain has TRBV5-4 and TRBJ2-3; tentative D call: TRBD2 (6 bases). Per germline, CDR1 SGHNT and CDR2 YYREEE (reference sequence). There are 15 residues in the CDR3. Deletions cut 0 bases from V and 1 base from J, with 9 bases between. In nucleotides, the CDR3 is TGTGCCAGCAGCTTGGGGGGAGGACGCACAGATACGCAGTATTTT. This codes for CASSLGGGRTDTQYF.

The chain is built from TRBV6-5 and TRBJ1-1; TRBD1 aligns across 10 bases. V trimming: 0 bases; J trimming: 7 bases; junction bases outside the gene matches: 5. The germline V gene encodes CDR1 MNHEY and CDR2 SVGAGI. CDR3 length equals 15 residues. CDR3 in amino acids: CASSYSGTGVYEAFF. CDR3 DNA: TGTGCCAGCAGTTACTCCGGGACAGGGGTTTATGAAGCTTTCTTT.

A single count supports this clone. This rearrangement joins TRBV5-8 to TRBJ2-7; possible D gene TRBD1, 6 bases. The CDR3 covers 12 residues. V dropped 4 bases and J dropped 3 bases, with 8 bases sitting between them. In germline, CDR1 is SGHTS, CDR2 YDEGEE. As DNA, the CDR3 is TGTGCCAGCAGCCGCAGGGGCTACGAGCAGTACTTC. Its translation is CASSRRGYEQYF.

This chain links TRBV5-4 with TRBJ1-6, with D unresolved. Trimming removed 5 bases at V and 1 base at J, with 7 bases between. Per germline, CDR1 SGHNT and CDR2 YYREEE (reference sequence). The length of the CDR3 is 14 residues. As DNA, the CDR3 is TGTGCCAGCAGTCGTGAGTCCTATAATTCACCCCTCCACTTT. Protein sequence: CASSRESYNSPLHF. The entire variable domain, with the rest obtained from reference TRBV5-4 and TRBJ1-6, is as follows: ETGVTQSPTHLIKTRGQQVTLRCSSQSGHNTVSWYQQALGQGPQFIFQYYREEENGRGNFPPRFSGLQFPNYSSELNVNALELDDSALYLCASSRESYNSPLHFGNGTRLTVT.

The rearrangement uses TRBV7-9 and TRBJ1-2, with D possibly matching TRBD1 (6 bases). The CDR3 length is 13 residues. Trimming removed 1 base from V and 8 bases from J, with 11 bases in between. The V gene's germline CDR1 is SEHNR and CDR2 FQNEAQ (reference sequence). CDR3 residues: CASSLVTGLGYTF. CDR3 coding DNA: TGTGCCAGCAGCTTAGTTACAGGGCTAGGCTACACCTTC.